The entry below describes one T cell receptor (beta chain). The antigen is undetermined. Measured with immunoSEQ multiplex PCR; TCRdb has only the in-frame clones, and not every one. Among approximately 150,000 clones listed, around 77% were seen once. The data were taken from a study of cytotoxic CD8 clonotypes in ibrutinib-treated CLL. V gave up 10 bases and J gave up 0 bases; unmatched junction bases: 11. The length of the CDR3 is 16 residues. Germline V CDR1 and CDR2: SNHLY, FYNNEI. Whole-study findings and limits: Clonality increased at ibrutinib response and stayed stable in sustained remission. At progression, however, it fell back toward baseline.

The sequencing here drew on PBMCs, taken after 12 months of ibrutinib treatment. The clonotype originates from a human donor with chronic lymphocytic leukemia. This chain connects TRBV2 to TRBJ2-7, with TRBD2 identical over 11 bases. The CDR3 nucleotides read TGTGCCACCATACCCCTGACTAGCGGGAACTCCTACGAGCAGTACTTC. Protein: CATIPLTSGNSYEQYF.